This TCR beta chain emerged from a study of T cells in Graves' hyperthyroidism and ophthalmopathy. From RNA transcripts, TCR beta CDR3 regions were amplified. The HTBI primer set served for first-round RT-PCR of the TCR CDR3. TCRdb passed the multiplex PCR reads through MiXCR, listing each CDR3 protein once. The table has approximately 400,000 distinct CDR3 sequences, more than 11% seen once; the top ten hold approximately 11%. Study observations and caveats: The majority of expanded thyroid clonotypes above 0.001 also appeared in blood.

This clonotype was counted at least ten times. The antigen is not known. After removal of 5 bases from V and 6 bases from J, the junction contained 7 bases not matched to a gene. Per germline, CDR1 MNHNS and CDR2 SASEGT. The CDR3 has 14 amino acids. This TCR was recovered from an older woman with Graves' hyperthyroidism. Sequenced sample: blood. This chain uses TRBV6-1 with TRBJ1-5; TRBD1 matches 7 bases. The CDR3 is CASSPRQGPQPQHF. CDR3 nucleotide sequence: TGTGCCAGCAGTCCTAGACAGGGACCTCAGCCCCAGCATTTT.